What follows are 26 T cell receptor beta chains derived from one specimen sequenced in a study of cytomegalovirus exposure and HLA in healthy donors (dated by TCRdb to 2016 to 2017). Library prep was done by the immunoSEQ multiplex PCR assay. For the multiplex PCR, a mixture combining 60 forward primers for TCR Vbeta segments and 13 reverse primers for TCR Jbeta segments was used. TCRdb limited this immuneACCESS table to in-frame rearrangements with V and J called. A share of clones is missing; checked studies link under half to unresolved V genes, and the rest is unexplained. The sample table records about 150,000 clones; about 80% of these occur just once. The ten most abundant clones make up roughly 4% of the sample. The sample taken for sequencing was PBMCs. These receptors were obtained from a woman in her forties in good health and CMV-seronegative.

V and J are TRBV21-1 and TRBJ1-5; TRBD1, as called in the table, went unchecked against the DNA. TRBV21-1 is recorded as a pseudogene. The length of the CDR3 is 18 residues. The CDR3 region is CASGTPWQEGYSNQPQHF. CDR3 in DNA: TGTGCCAGCGGGACACCCTGGCAAGAGGGTTATAGCAATCAGCCCCAGCATTTT.

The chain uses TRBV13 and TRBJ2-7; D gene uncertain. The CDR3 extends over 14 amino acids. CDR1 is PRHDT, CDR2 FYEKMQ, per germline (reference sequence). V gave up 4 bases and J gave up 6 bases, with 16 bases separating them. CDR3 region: CASSSGAGTAEQYF. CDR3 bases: TGTGCCAGCAGCTCAGGAGCAGGAACCGCCGAGCAGTACTTC.

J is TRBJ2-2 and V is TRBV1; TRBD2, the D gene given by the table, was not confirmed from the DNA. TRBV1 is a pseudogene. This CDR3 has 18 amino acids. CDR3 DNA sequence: TGCACCAGCAGCCAAGGCAGCGGGAGGGTAGCGGGGACCGGGGAGCTGTTTTTT. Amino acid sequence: CTSSQGSGRVAGTGELFF.

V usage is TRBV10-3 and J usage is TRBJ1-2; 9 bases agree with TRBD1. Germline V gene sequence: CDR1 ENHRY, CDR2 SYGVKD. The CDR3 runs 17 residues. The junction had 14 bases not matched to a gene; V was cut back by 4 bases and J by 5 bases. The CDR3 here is CAISGLPTIQGAYGYTF. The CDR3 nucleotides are TGTGCCATCAGTGGGCTCCCCACTATACAGGGGGCATATGGCTACACCTTC.

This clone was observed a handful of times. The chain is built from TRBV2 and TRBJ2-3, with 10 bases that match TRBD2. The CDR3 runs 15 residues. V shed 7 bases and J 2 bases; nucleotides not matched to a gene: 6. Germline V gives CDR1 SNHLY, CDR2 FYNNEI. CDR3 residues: CASNPTSGTTDTQYF. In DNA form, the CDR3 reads TGTGCCAGCAATCCTACTAGCGGGACCACAGATACGCAGTATTTT.

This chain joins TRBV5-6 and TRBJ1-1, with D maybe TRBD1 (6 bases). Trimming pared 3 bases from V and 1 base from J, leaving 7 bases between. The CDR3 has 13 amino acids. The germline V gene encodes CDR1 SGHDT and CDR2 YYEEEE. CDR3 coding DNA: TGTGCCAGCAGCTGGACAGCGAACACTGAAGCTTTCTTT. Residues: CASSWTANTEAFF. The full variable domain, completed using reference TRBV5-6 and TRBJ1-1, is DAGVTQSPTHLIKTRGQQVTLRCSPKSGHDTVSWYQQALGQGPQFIFQYYEEEERQRGNFPDRFSGHQFPNYSSELNVNALLLGDSALYLCASSWTANTEAFFGQGTRLTVV.

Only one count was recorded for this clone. In DNA, the CDR3 is TGTGCCAGCAGCTTAGAGACAGGGGGCGTGTACGAGCAGTACTTC. Translated: CASSLETGGVYEQYF. The chain has TRBV7-6 and TRBJ2-7, with TRBD1 matching over 10 bases. CDR1 and CDR2 from the germline V gene are SGHVS and FNYEAQ. This CDR3 is built from 15 residues. V was clipped by 1 base and J by 4 bases; unmatched bases: 4.

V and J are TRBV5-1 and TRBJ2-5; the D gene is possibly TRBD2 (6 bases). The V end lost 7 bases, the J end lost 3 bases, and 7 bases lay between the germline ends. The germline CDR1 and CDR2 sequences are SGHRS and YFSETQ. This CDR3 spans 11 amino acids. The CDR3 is CASGGKETQYF. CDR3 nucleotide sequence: TGCGCCAGCGGGGGGAAAGAGACCCAGTACTTC.

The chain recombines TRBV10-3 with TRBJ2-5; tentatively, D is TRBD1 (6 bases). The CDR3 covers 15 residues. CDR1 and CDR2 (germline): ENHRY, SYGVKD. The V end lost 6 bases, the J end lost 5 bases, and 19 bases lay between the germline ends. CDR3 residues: CAISPRGGGGETQYF. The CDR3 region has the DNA TGTGCCATCAGCCCCCGAGGGGGTGGTGGGGAGACCCAGTACTTC.

CDR3 sequence: CASRSYSGANVLTF. The CDR3 DNA follows: TGCGCCAGCAGGTCTTACTCTGGGGCCAACGTCCTGACTTTC. The chain employs TRBV4-1 and TRBJ2-6; D gene ambiguous. The germline CDR1 and CDR2 sequences are MGHRA and YSYEKL. The CDR3 contains 14 residues. V dropped 6 bases and J dropped 0 bases, with 6 bases sitting between them.

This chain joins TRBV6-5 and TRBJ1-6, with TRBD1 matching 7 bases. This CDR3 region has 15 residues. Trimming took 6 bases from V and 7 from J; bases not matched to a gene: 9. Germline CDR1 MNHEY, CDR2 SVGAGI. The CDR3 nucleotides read TGTGCCAGCAGATATTCCGGGACAGAAAATTCACCCCTCCACTTT. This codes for CASRYSGTENSPLHF.

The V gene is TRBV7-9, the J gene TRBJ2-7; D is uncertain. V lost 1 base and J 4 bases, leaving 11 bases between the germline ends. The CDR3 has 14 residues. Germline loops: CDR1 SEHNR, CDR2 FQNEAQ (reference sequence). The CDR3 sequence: CASSLGGQLYEQYF. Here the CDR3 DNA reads TGTGCCAGCAGCTTAGGTGGGCAGTTATACGAGCAGTACTTC.

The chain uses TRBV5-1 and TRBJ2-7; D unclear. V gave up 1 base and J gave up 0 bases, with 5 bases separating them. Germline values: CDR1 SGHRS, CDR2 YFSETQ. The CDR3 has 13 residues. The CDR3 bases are TGCGCCAGCAGCTTGACGGTCTCCTACGAGCAGTACTTC. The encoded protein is CASSLTVSYEQYF.

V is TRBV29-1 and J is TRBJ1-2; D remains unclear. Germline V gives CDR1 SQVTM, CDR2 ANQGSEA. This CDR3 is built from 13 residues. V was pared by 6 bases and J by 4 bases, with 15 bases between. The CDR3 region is CSVWVGVIYGYTF. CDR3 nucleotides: TGCAGCGTCTGGGTCGGAGTGATCTATGGCTACACCTTC.

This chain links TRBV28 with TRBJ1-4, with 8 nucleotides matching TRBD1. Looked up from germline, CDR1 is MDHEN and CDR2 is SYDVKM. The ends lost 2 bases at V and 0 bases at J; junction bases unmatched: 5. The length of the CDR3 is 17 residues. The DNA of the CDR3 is TGTGCCAGCAGTTTACGACAGGGGCTTGCAACTAATGAAAAACTGTTTTTT. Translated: CASSLRQGLATNEKLFF.

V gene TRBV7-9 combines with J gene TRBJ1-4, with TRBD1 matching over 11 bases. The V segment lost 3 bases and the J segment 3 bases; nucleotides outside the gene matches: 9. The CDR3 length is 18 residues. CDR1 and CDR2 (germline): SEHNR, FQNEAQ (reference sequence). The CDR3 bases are TGTGCCAGCAGCTTCATTCGGGACAGGGGGAACGCTAATGAAAAACTGTTTTTT. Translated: CASSFIRDRGNANEKLFF.

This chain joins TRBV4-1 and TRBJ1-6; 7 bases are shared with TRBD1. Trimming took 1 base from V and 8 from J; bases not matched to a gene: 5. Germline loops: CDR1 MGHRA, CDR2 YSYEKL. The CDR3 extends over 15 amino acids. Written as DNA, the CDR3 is TGCGCCAGCAGCCAAGGGGACAGCCCCTATTCACCCCTCCACTTT. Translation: CASSQGDSPYSPLHF.

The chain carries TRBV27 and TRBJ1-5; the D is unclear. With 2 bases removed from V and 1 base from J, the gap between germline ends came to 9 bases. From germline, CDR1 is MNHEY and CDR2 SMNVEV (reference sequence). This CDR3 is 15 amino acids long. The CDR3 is CASSLRGESNQPQHF. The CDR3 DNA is TGTGCCAGCAGTTTACGGGGTGAGAGCAATCAGCCCCAGCATTTT.

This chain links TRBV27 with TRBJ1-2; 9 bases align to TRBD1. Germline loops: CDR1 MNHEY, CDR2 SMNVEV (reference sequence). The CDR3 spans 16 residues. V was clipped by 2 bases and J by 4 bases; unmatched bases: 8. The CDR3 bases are TGTGCCAGCAGTTTAATCTCGGGACAGGGTGCCTATGGCTACACCTTC. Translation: CASSLISGQGAYGYTF.

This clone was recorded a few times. The DNA of the CDR3 is TGCAGCGTTGAAGGACGGACTAGCGGGAGCGAGACCCAGTACTTC. It encodes CSVEGRTSGSETQYF. This sequence joins TRBV29-1 and TRBJ2-5; 13 bases line up with TRBD2. Trimming at V came to 1 base and at J to 5 bases, leaving 4 bases not matched to a gene. The CDR3 has 15 residues. CDR1 and CDR2 from the germline V gene are SQVTM and ANQGSEA.

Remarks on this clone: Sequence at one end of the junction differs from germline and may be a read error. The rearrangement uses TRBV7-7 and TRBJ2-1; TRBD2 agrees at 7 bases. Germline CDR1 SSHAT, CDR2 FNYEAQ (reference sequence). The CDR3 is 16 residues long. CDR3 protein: CASSLGAGVDYNEQFF. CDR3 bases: TGTGCTAGCAGCTTAGGCGCGGGAGTGGACTACAATGAGCAGTTCTTC. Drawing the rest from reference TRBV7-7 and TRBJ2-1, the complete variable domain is GAGVSQSPRYKVTKRGQDVTLRCDPISSHATLYWYQQALGQGPEFLTYFNYEAQPDKSGLPSDRFSAERPEGSISTLTIQRTEQRDSAMYRCASSLGAGVDYNEQFFGPGTRLTVL.

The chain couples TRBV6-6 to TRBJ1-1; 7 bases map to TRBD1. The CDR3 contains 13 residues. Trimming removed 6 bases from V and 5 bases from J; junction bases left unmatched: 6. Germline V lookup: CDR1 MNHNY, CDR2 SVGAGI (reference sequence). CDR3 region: CASRTGIGTEAFF. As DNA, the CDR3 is TGTGCCAGCAGGACAGGGATTGGAACTGAAGCTTTCTTT.

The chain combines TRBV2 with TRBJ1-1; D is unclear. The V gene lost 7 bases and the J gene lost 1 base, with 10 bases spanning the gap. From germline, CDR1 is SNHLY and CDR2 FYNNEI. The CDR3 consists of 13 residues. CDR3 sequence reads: CASIRRGNTEAFF. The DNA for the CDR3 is TGTGCCAGCATACGTCGAGGGAACACTGAAGCTTTCTTT.

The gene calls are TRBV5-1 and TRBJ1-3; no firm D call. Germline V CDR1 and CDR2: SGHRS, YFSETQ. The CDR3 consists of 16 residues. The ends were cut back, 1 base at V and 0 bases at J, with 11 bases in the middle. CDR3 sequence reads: CASSLSEFFSGNTIYF. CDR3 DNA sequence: TGCGCCAGCAGCTTGTCAGAATTTTTCTCTGGAAACACCATATATTTT.

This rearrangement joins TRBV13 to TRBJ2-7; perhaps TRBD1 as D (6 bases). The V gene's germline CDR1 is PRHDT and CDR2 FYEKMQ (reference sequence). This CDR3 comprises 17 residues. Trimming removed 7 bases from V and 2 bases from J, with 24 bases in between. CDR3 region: CASKRPQGRFGTYEQYF. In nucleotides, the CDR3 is TGTGCCAGCAAACGACCACAGGGCCGCTTCGGAACCTACGAGCAGTACTTC.

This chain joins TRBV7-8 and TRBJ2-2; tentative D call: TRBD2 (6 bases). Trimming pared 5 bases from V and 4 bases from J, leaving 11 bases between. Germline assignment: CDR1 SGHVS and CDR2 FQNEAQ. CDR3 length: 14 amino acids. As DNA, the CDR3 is TGTGCCAGCAGCGCCCGGGACTCCACCGGGGAGCTGTTTTTT. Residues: CASSARDSTGELFF.